The T cell receptor (beta chain) under discussion was sequenced for a study of human T cells and chemical hapten exposure. Time point specified: pre-sensitization, week 0. The treatment was: therapeutic diphenylcyclopropenone sensitization with weekly scalp DPC. The germline CDR1 and CDR2 sequences are DFQATT and SNEGSKA (reference sequence). V lost 6 bases and J 0 bases, leaving 14 bases between the germline ends. The CDR3 extends over 15 amino acids. TCRdb reprocessed the RACE reads with MiXCR, giving one entry per CDR3 protein. The data show some 200,000 distinct CDR3 sequences, 25% to 35% seen once. This clonotype was detected only a few times.

This sequence originates from a woman in her 30s with alopecia areata. Some clones in this sample may be carry-over from other donors' samples. The sequences come from whole blood, collected in connection with sensitization to the hapten diphenylcyclopropenone (DPC). The J gene is TRBJ2-2, the V gene TRBV20-1, with D tentatively TRBD1 (6 bases). CDR3 in amino acids: CSAKPPGANTGELFF. The DNA for the CDR3 is TGCAGTGCGAAGCCTCCAGGGGCGAACACCGGGGAGCTGTTTTTT.